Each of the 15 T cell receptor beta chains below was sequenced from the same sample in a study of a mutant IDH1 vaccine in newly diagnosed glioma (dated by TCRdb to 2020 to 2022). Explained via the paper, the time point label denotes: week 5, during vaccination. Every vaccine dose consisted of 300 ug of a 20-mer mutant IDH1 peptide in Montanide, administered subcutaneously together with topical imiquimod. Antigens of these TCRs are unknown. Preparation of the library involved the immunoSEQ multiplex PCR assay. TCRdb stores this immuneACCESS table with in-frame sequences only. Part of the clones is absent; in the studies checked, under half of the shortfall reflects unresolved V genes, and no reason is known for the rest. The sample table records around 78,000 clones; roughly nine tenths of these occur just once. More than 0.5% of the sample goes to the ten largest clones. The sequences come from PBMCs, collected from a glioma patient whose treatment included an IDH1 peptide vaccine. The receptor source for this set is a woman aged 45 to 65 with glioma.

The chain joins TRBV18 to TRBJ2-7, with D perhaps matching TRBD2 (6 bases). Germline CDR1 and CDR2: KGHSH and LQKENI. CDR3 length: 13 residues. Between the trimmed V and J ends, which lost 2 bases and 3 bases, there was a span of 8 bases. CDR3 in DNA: TGTGCCAGCTCACCAACGGGAGACTACGAGCAGTACTTC. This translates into CASSPTGDYEQYF.

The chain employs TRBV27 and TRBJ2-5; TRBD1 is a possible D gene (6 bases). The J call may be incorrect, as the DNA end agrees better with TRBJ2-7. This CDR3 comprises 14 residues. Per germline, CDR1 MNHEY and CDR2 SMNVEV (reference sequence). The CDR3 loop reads CASSFVQGVDEQYF. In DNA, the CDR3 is TGTGCCAGCAGTTTCGTACAGGGAGTAGACGAGCAGTACTTC.

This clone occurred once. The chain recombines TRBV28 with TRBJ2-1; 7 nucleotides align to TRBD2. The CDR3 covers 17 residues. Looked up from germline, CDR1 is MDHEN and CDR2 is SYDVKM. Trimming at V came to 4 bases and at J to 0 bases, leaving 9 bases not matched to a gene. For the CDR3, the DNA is TGTGCCAGCAGTTCCTCAGCGGGAATATTCTCCTACAATGAGCAGTTCTTC. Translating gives CASSSSAGIFSYNEQFF.

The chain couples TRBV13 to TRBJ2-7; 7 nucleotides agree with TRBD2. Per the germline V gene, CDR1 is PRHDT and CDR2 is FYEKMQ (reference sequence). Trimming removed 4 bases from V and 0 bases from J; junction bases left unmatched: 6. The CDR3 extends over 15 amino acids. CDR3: CASSSRLAYSYEQYF. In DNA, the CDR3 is TGTGCCAGCAGCTCCCGACTAGCCTACTCCTACGAGCAGTACTTC. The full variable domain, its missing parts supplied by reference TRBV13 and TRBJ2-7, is AAGVIQSPRHLIKEKRETATLKCYPIPRHDTVYWYQQGPGQDPQFLISFYEKMQSDKGSIPDRFSAQQFSDYHSELNMSSLELGDSALYFCASSSRLAYSYEQYFGPGTRLTVT.

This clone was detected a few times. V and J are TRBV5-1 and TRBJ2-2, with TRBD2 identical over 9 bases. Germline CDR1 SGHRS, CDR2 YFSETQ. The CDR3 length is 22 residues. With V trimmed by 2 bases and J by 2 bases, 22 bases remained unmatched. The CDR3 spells CASSFRGVPGTSRVYNTGELFF. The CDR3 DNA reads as TGCGCCAGCAGCTTCAGGGGGGTACCCGGGACTAGCAGAGTTTATAACACCGGGGAGCTGTTTTTT.

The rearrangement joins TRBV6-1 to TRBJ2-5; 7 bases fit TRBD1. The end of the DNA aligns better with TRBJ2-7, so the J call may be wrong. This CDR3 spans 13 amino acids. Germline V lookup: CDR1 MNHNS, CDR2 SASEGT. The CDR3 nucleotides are TGTGCCAGCGGTGGTGGACAGGCCTACGAGCAGTACTTC. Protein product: CASGGGQAYEQYF.

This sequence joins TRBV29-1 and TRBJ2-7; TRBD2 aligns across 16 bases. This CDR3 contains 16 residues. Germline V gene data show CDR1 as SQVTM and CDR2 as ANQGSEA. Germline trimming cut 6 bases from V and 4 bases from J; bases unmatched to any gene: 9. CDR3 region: CSVRGTSGRARYEQYF. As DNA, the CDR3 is TGCAGCGTGCGGGGGACTAGCGGGAGGGCCAGGTACGAGCAGTACTTC.

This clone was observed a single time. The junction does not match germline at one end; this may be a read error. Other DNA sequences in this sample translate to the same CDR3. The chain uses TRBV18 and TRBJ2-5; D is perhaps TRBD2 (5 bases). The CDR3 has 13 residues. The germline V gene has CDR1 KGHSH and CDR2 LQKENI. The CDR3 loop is CASSYGVQETQYF. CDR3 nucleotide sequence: TGCGCCAGCTCCTACGGGGTTCAAGAGACCCAGTACTTC.

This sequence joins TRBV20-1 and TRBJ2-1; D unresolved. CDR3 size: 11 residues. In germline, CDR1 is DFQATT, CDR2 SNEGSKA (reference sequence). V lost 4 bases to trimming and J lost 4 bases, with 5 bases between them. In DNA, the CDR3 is TGCAGTGCTATGATATACAATGAGCAGTTCTTC. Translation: CSAMIYNEQFF.

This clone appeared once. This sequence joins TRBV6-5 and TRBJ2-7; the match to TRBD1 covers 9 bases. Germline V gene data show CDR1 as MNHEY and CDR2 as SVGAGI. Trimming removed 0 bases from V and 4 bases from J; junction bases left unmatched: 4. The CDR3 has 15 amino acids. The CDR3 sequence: CASSYSGDRVYEQYF. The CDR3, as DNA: TGTGCCAGCAGTTACTCGGGGGACAGGGTTTACGAGCAGTACTTC.

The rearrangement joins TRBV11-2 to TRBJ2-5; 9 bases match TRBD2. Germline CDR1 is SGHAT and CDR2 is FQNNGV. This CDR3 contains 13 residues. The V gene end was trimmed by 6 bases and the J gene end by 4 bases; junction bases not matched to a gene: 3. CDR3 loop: CASRHSGGETQYF. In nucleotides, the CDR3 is TGTGCCAGCAGACATAGCGGGGGAGAGACCCAGTACTTC.

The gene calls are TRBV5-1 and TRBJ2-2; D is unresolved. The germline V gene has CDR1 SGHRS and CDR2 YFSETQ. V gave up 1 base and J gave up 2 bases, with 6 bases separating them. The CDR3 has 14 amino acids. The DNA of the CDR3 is TGCGCCAGCAGCTTGCCAGGAAACACCGGGGAGCTGTTTTTT. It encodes CASSLPGNTGELFF.

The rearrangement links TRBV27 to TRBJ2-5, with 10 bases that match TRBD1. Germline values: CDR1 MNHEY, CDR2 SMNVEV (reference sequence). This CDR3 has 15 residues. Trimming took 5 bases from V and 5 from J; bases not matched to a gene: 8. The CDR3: CASSPTGGYGETQYF. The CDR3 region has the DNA TGTGCCAGCAGTCCGACAGGGGGCTATGGGGAGACCCAGTACTTC.

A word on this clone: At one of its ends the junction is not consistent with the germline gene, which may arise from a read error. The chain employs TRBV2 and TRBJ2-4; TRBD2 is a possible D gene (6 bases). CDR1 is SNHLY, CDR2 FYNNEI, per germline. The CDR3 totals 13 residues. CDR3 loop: CASWPGPSTRESF. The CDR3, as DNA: TGTGCCAGTTGGCCGGGACCGTCGACCCGGGAGTCCTTC. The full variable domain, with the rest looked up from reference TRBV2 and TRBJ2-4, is EPEVTQTPSHQVTQMGQEVILRCVPISNHLYFYWYRQILGQKVEFLVSFYNNEISEKSEIFDDQFSVERPDGSNFTLKIRSTKLEDSAMYFCASWPGPSTRESFGAGTRLSVL.

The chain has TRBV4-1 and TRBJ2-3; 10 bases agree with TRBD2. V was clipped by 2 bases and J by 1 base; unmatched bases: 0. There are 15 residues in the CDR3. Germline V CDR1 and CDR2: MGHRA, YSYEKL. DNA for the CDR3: TGCGCCAGCAGCCAACTAGCGGGAGGCACAGATACGCAGTATTTT. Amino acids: CASSQLAGGTDTQYF.